One and the same sample provided the 32 T cell receptor beta chains below, sequenced in a study of T cells in Graves' hyperthyroidism and ophthalmopathy. The CDR3 regions of TCR beta were amplified from RNA transcripts. HTBI primers were used for first-round RT-PCR of the TCR CDR3. TCRdb reprocessed the multiplex PCR reads via MiXCR and lists one record per CDR3 protein. There are some 340,000 distinct CDR3 sequences in the sample; roughly 15% occur only once, and about 37% lies in the top ten. The sample was blood. These receptors all stem from a woman in her thirties or forties with Graves' ophthalmopathy.

The table lists this clonotype with many counts. J is TRBJ2-5 and V is TRBV6-1; TRBD1 agrees at 7 bases. CDR1 and CDR2 from the germline V gene are MNHNS and SASEGT. The CDR3 totals 13 residues. V was clipped by 11 bases and J by 2 bases; unmatched bases: 8. The CDR3 region has the DNA TGTGCCGGGGGACAGAATCTACAAGAGACCCAGTACTTC. It is translated as CAGGQNLQETQYF.

With regard to this clonotype: A read error may produce the germline difference seen at one junction end. The rearrangement links TRBV6-1 to TRBJ2-3, with D perhaps TRBD2 (5 bases). The CDR3 has 9 amino acids. Germline CDR1 is MNHNS and CDR2 is SASEGT. CDR3 in DNA: TGTGCCAGCGGAGGTACGCGGTATTTT. The encoded protein is CASGGTRYF.

On this clonotype itself: With a much larger clone just one base away, this may be a read error. This chain joins TRBV19 and TRBJ2-7; the match to TRBD2 covers 11 bases. The ends lost 9 bases at V and 0 bases at J; junction bases unmatched: 10. The CDR3 is made up of 16 amino acids. Germline V gene sequence: CDR1 LNHDA, CDR2 SQIVND (reference sequence). Here the CDR3 reads CASARLAGMSSYEQYF. In DNA form, the CDR3 reads TGTGCCAGCGCGCGACTAGCGGGAATGAGCTCCTACGAGCAGTACTTC.

This chain links TRBV18 with TRBJ1-5; D call uncertain. Germline V CDR1 and CDR2: KGHSH, LQKENI. CDR3 size: 16 residues. The germline V and J ends were trimmed by 3 bases and 1 base, with 13 bases remaining between them. The CDR3 region is CASSPAGSVSNQPQHF. The CDR3 DNA reads TGTGCCAGCTCACCCGCGGGGTCGGTCAGCAATCAGCCCCAGCATTTT.

With respect to this clonotype: This could be a read error, since a much larger clone is one nucleotide away. The chain combines TRBV7-9 with TRBJ1-3; tentatively, D is TRBD1 (5 bases). Trimming removed 1 base from V and 0 bases from J, with 7 bases in between. CDR3 length: 15 residues. Germline V gene lookup returns CDR1 SEHNR and CDR2 FQNEAQ (reference sequence). The CDR3 loop is CASSLGTGSGNTIYF. In DNA, the CDR3 is TGTGCCAGCAGCTTAGGAACAGGCTCTGGAAACACCATATATTTT.

This clonotype was counted ten times or more. This sequence joins TRBV6-1 and TRBJ2-1; TRBD2 matches at 8 bases. The CDR3 covers 13 residues. V was clipped by 2 bases and J by 9 bases; unmatched bases: 3. CDR1 MNHNS and CDR2 SASEGT come from the germline V gene. Here the CDR3 reads CASSERGGAEQFF. CDR3 sequence (DNA): TGTGCCAGCAGTGAACGGGGGGGGGCTGAGCAGTTCTTC.

This clonotype was detected many times. The rearrangement joins TRBV3-1 to TRBJ2-7, with D perhaps matching TRBD1 (6 bases). Germline CDR1 is LGHDT and CDR2 is YNNKEL (reference sequence). V lost 0 bases and J 1 base, leaving 10 bases between the germline ends. The CDR3 covers 15 residues. Written as DNA, the CDR3 is TGTGCCAGCAGCCAAGATGCAGGGGAGTCCTACGAGCAGTACTTC. Translating gives CASSQDAGESYEQYF.

This clonotype was seen repeatedly, ten times or more. The J gene is TRBJ2-5, the V gene TRBV12-3 or TRBV12-4; D remains unclear. V was clipped by 3 bases and J by 4 bases, with 9 bases between them. The CDR3 loop spans 13 amino acids. The CDR3 DNA follows: TGTGCCAGCAGTTTCCACAATCTAGAGACCCAGTACTTC. This gives the protein CASSFHNLETQYF.

V is TRBV27 and J is TRBJ1-4; D possibly corresponds to TRBD1 (5 bases). The CDR3 extends over 15 amino acids. Trimming cost V 3 bases and J 7 bases, with 15 bases left between them. CDR1 is MNHEY, CDR2 SMNVEV, per germline (reference sequence). The DNA of the CDR3 is TGTGCCAGCAGTTTTTCCGGGGCCGGTTTTGAAAAACTGTTTTTT. It is translated as CASSFSGAGFEKLFF.

In this sample, this clonotype turned up many times. This chain uses TRBV6-1 with TRBJ2-3; TRBD2 aligns across 11 bases. The CDR3 spans 15 residues. The J segment lost 1 base and the V segment lost 8 bases, leaving 5 bases of the junction unmatched. Germline loops: CDR1 MNHNS, CDR2 SASEGT. CDR3 amino acids: CASDLSGGGTDTQYF. The CDR3 DNA reads as TGTGCCAGCGACCTTAGCGGGGGGGGCACAGATACGCAGTATTTT.

The sample holds a few counts of this clonotype. This chain links TRBV13 with TRBJ2-5; no reliable D call. The CDR3 is 15 residues long. Germline loops: CDR1 PRHDT, CDR2 FYEKMQ (reference sequence). Trimming took off 5 bases at V and 4 bases at J, with 17 bases between the two ends. This chain's CDR3 is CASSLSSGPPETQYF. The CDR3 DNA reads TGTGCCAGCAGCCTTTCATCCGGTCCCCCAGAGACCCAGTACTTC.

This clonotype was counted many times. This sequence joins TRBV18 and TRBJ2-3; no definite D call. Germline V lookup: CDR1 KGHSH, CDR2 LQKENI. This CDR3 is 16 amino acids long. Trimming left V 2 bases short and J 0 bases short, with 12 bases between. Here the CDR3 reads CASSPGLHTSTDTQYF. The CDR3 DNA reads TGTGCCAGCTCACCAGGGCTACACACTAGCACAGATACGCAGTATTTT.

The sample holds many counts of this clonotype. The chain links TRBV2 to TRBJ2-7; 7 bases match TRBD1. There are 14 residues in the CDR3. Germline-derived CDR1 and CDR2 are SNHLY and FYNNEI. V shed 7 bases and J 1 base; nucleotides not matched to a gene: 7. Written as DNA, the CDR3 is TGTGCCAGCAAAGCGACAGGGTGGTCCTACGAGCAGTACTTC. It specifies CASKATGWSYEQYF.

This clonotype was detected ten times or more. The rearrangement uses TRBV12-3 or TRBV12-4 and TRBJ2-7; possibly TRBD1 for D (6 bases). V lost 0 bases and J lost 3, with 9 bases in between. The CDR3 length is 14 residues. CDR3 in DNA: TGTGCCAGCAGTTTAGCAGGGACAAACTACGAGCAGTACTTC. It codes for CASSLAGTNYEQYF.

There are many counts of this clonotype. The J gene is TRBJ1-3, the V gene TRBV6-6; D is uncertain. This CDR3 spans 16 amino acids. The V gene's germline CDR1 is MNHNY and CDR2 SVGAGI (reference sequence). Trimming shortened V by 2 bases and J by 0 bases, and 11 bases separated the two germline ends. The chain's CDR3 is CASSYGDLHSGNTIYF. For the CDR3, the DNA is TGTGCCAGCAGTTACGGAGATCTGCACTCTGGAAACACCATATATTTT.

The table lists this clonotype with a few counts. This chain connects TRBV10-3 to TRBJ2-1; 9 nucleotides match TRBD2. The junction had 16 bases not matched to a gene; V was cut back by 0 bases and J by 10 bases. The CDR3 totals 18 residues. Germline V gene data show CDR1 as ENHRY and CDR2 as SYGVKD. CDR3 in amino acids: CAISESRLRKRGAREQFF. The CDR3, as DNA: TGTGCCATCAGTGAGTCGCGTCTTAGAAAGCGGGGGGCAAGAGAGCAGTTCTTC.

This clonotype showed up just a few times. The chain couples TRBV11-2 to TRBJ2-2, with 10 bases that match TRBD1. Trimming at V came to 10 bases and at J to 5 bases, leaving 13 bases not matched to a gene. From germline, CDR1 is SGHAT and CDR2 FQNNGV. The CDR3 contains 16 residues. The CDR3 is CAIRPDRGQVTGELFF. The CDR3 coding sequence is TGTGCCATCAGACCAGACAGGGGGCAGGTGACCGGGGAGCTGTTTTTT.

This chain joins TRBV4-1 and TRBJ1-1; no definite D call. The germline CDR1 and CDR2 sequences are MGHRA and YSYEKL. The CDR3 length is 16 residues. V dropped 4 bases and J dropped 3 bases, with 18 bases sitting between them. Written as DNA, the CDR3 is TGCGCCAGCAGCCCGTTAGTGGCAAGTGGGGACACTGAAGCTTTCTTT. Its protein is CASSPLVASGDTEAFF.

This clonotype showed up many times. J is TRBJ2-1 and V is TRBV6-5, with 11 bases that match TRBD2. Looked up from germline, CDR1 is MNHEY and CDR2 is SVGAGI. The CDR3 loop spans 15 amino acids. J lost 10 bases, V lost 0 bases, and 5 bases had no gene match. The CDR3 sequence is CASSYSLAGGGEQFF. DNA for the CDR3: TGTGCCAGCAGTTACTCTCTAGCGGGAGGTGGAGAGCAGTTCTTC.

This sequence joins TRBV14 and TRBJ2-6, with D hard to call. This CDR3 region has 13 residues. The germline gives CDR1 SGHDN, CDR2 FVKESK. V lost 10 bases to trimming and J lost 1 base, with 8 bases between them. This chain's CDR3 is CATSFSGANVLTF. The DNA of the CDR3 is TGTGCCACCTCGTTTTCTGGGGCCAACGTCCTGACTTTC.

Only a few counts were recorded for this clonotype. The chain uses TRBV6-2 or TRBV6-3 and TRBJ1-2; 7 bases are shared with TRBD1. Trimming removed 6 bases from V and 6 bases from J; junction bases left unmatched: 10. This CDR3 has 14 residues. Germline assignment: CDR1 MNHEY and CDR2 SVGEGT. Written as DNA, the CDR3 is TGTGCCAGCAGACTAGACAGGGAGCGTCATGGCTACACCTTC. The encoded protein is CASRLDRERHGYTF.

This chain joins TRBV15 and TRBJ1-1, with D maybe TRBD1 (6 bases). CDR1 and CDR2 (germline): LNHNV, YYDKDF (reference sequence). This CDR3 spans 13 amino acids. V lost 5 bases and J 7 bases, leaving 14 bases between the germline ends. The CDR3 region is CATSRTGADEAFF. In nucleotides, the CDR3 is TGTGCCACCAGCCGTACGGGGGCGGATGAAGCTTTCTTT.

In its sample, this clonotype was seen a few times. The rearrangement joins TRBV29-1 to TRBJ1-4; TRBD1 matches at 7 bases. Germline CDR1 SQVTM, CDR2 ANQGSEA. This CDR3 has 15 amino acids. The ends lost 4 bases at V and 3 bases at J; junction bases unmatched: 8. The CDR3 protein is CSVGVEGAANEKLFF. The CDR3, as DNA: TGCAGCGTTGGAGTAGAGGGGGCAGCTAATGAAAAACTGTTTTTT.

This clonotype was counted a few times. The V gene is TRBV18, the J gene TRBJ2-1; no clear D. Looked up from germline, CDR1 is KGHSH and CDR2 is LQKENI. The ends were cut back, 5 bases at V and 5 bases at J, with 4 bases in the middle. The CDR3 totals 11 residues. CDR3 region: CASSDNNEQFF. CDR3 DNA sequence: TGTGCCAGCTCAGACAACAATGAGCAGTTCTTC.

Ten or more counts support this clonotype. V and J are TRBV7-9 and TRBJ2-7; D tentatively reads TRBD1 or TRBD2 (5 bases each). Trimming left V 9 bases short and J 0 bases short, with 12 bases between. The CDR3 spans 13 residues. CDR1 and CDR2 (germline): SEHNR, FQNEAQ (reference sequence). CDR3 loop: CARRGGVSYEQYF. CDR3 DNA sequence: TGTGCCAGGAGGGGTGGCGTCTCCTACGAGCAGTACTTC.

The genes are TRBV10-3 and TRBJ1-1, with D unresolved. Trimming removed 5 bases from V and 1 base from J, with 8 bases in between. Germline V gene sequence: CDR1 ENHRY, CDR2 SYGVKD. The CDR3 runs to 13 residues. CDR3 residues: CAISSQKNTEAFF. CDR3 coding DNA: TGTGCCATCAGTAGTCAAAAGAACACTGAAGCTTTCTTT.

This clonotype was observed many times. The chain is built from TRBV13 and TRBJ2-3; 7 nucleotides match TRBD1. J gave up 2 bases and V 4 bases, and 9 bases lay outside the gene matches. The CDR3 consists of 16 residues. The germline V gene encodes CDR1 PRHDT and CDR2 FYEKMQ (reference sequence). CDR3: CASSWGLGGLTDTQYF. DNA for the CDR3: TGTGCCAGCAGCTGGGGCCTAGGGGGCCTCACAGATACGCAGTATTTT.

This clonotype was seen ten or more times. The chain employs TRBV11-1 and TRBJ2-5; D may correspond to TRBD1 or TRBD2 (5 bases each). The V end lost 2 bases, the J end lost 7 bases, and 11 bases lay between the germline ends. Per germline, CDR1 SGHAT and CDR2 FQDESV (reference sequence). The CDR3 is made up of 13 amino acids. The CDR3 spells CASSLQERGTQYF. The CDR3 nucleotides are TGTGCCAGCAGCTTACAGGAGAGGGGGACCCAGTACTTC.

This clonotype was picked up many times. V gene TRBV11-1 combines with J gene TRBJ2-1, with TRBD1 matching 7 bases. The junction had 5 bases not matched to a gene; V was cut back by 5 bases and J by 4 bases. The CDR3 length is 14 residues. CDR1 is SGHAT and CDR2 is FQDESV in the germline V gene (reference sequence). The DNA for the CDR3 is TGTGCCAGCAGCCCGGGACAGTTTTACAATGAGCAGTTCTTC. It is translated as CASSPGQFYNEQFF.

The J gene is TRBJ1-1, the V gene TRBV6-5; TRBD1 agrees at 10 bases. Looked up from germline, CDR1 is MNHEY and CDR2 is SVGAGI. The CDR3 consists of 14 residues. V trimming: 2 bases; J trimming: 5 bases; junction bases outside the gene matches: 2. The CDR3 protein is CASSYVDRGTEAFF. In nucleotides, the CDR3 is TGTGCCAGCAGTTACGTGGACAGGGGGACTGAAGCTTTCTTT.

Only a few counts were recorded for this clonotype. The chain employs TRBV20-1 and TRBJ2-7; 7 nucleotides match TRBD2. This CDR3 is 17 amino acids long. CDR1 and CDR2 from the germline V gene are DFQATT and SNEGSKA (reference sequence). Unmatched junction bases numbered 15, after V lost 2 bases and J lost 2 bases. CDR3 DNA: TGCAGTGCTAGACCCGCTCCGAAGCGGGGCCCGACCTACGAGCAGTACTTC. This gives the protein CSARPAPKRGPTYEQYF.

This clonotype was detected many times. The chain recombines TRBV7-9 with TRBJ2-2; 7 bases map to TRBD1. V lost 5 bases to trimming and J lost 4 bases; unmatched junction nucleotides: 7. Germline V CDR1 and CDR2: SEHNR, FQNEAQ (reference sequence). This CDR3 has 15 amino acids. CDR3 sequence (DNA): TGTGCCAGCAGCCCCCGGGGACAGCGCACCGGGGAGCTGTTTTTT. This sequence encodes CASSPRGQRTGELFF.